This TCR beta chain stems from a study of blood T cell repertoires in COVID-19. Study context: Spain, Italy and the United States supplied samples that represented acute and convalescent COVID-19. The analysed material was cDNA or gDNA that came from T cells, B-cell-depleted T cells, or PBMCs.

Per the original methods: For nucleated cells, counts were estimated from reference gene primer amplification. TCRdb's copy holds only in-frame clones and misses some; the assay was immunoSEQ multiplex PCR. The V and J calls and clone size were taken over from that table, and D and trimming were inferred from the DNA. The sample comprises tens of thousands of clones, over 80% of which are singletons, and around a tenth rests with the top ten. The TCR originated in a human donor in a cohort sampled during active COVID-19. Specimen: peripheral blood.

The CDR3 region is CASSLKQGAGNTEAFF. DNA for the CDR3: TGTGCCAGCTCACTTAAACAGGGGGCAGGGAACACTGAAGCTTTCTTT. The chain has TRBV18 and TRBJ1-1; TRBD1 agrees at 9 bases. The trim removed 4 bases at V and 1 base at J, leaving 7 bases unmatched. Germline values: CDR1 KGHSH, CDR2 LQKENI. The CDR3 length is 16 residues. Supplemented by reference TRBV18 and TRBJ1-1, the full variable domain reads NAGVMQNPRHLVRRRGQEARLRCSPMKGHSHVYWYRQLPEEGLKFMVYLQKENIIDESGMPKERFSAEFPKEGPSILRIQQVVRGDSAAYFCASSLKQGAGNTEAFFGQGTRLTVV.